This T cell receptor (beta chain) was captured in a study of CD8+CD57+ T cells in acquired aplastic anemia. On the study more broadly: When averaged, DNA from sorted CD4+ and CD8+ cells came to around 3 ug.

Broader study findings: Any difference that existed in CD8+ Simpson's diversity between patients and controls was not significant.

Both TCR beta VDJ combination and CDR3 sequence profiling were carried out. Genomic DNA was the template for this profiling. Each CDR3 protein gets one entry after TCRdb re-called the reads with MiXCR. The sample shows over 150,000 distinct CDR3 sequences, approximately 49% of them seen only once. The CDR3 totals 15 residues. CDR1 is SNHLY and CDR2 is FYNNEI in the germline V gene. Trimming cost V 6 bases and J 5 bases; bases outside gene matches: 11. With respect to this clonotype: The antigen is not known.

The sequence was collected from a human donor in good health, serving as a control. The sequenced sample was sorted CD4+, CD8+, or CD8+CD57+ T cells (not recorded which) from PBMCs. The chain recombines TRBV2 with TRBJ2-5, with 8 nucleotides matching TRBD1. CDR3 sequence: CASSRDQGAQETQYF. CDR3 bases: TGTGCCAGCAGCCGGGATCAGGGGGCGCAGGAGACCCAGTACTTC.